Listed here is a single TCR beta chain. CDR1 SGHTA and CDR2 FQGTGA come from the germline V gene. CDR3 length: 13 amino acids. V lost 5 bases to trimming and J lost 6 bases; unmatched junction nucleotides: 6. These data are taken from a study of blood T cell repertoires in COVID-19. Across the whole study: There were acute and convalescent COVID-19 samples, and they came from the United States, Italy and Spain. Sample material is recorded as cDNA or gDNA derived from T cells, B-cell-depleted T cells, or PBMCs.

Original processing notes: Cell counts per sample came from amplifying reference gene primers. Using immunoSEQ multiplex PCR, the repertoire was profiled, and TCRdb retains in-frame clones only, with some absent. Clonal size and the V and J genes are those of that table, whereas D and trimming came from the DNA. The repertoire holds 90,000 to 120,000 clones, with 85% to 90% as singletons. The chain carries TRBV7-3 and TRBJ2-7; TRBD1 aligns across 8 bases. Sequenced input: peripheral blood. The TCR was taken from a human donor in a cohort sampled during active COVID-19. In DNA, the CDR3 is TGTGCCAGCAGCCAGGGACAGGATCGCGAGCAGTACTTC. Residues: CASSQGQDREQYF.